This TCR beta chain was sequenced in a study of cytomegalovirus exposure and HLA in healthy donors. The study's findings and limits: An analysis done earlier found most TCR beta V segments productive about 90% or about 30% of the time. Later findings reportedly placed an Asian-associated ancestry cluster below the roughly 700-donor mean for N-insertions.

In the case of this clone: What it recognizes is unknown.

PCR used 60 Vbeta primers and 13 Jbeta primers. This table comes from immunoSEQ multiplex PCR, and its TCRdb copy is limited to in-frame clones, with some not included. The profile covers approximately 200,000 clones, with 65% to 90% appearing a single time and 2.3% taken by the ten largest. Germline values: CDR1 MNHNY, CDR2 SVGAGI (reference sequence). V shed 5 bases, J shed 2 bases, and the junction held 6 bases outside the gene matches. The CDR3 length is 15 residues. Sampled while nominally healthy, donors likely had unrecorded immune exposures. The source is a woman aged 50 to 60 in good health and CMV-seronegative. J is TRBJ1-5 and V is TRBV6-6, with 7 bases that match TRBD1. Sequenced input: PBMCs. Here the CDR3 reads CASSPQDRGNQPQHF. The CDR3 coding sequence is TGTGCCAGCAGTCCTCAAGACAGGGGCAATCAGCCCCAGCATTTT.